Shown below are 17 T cell receptor beta chains from a single sample sequenced in a study of blood T cell repertoires in COVID-19. The repertoire was sequenced with immunoSEQ multiplex PCR; TCRdb's copy has only in-frame clones and lacks some. This sample has around 120,000 clones, with about two thirds found just once. Sequencing was carried out using peripheral blood. Receptor source: a human donor with acute or convalescent COVID-19. The donor label of this sample is uncertain.

This clone was observed once. The rearrangement joins TRBV7-6 to TRBJ2-5, with D maybe TRBD1 (5 bases). CDR3 size: 13 residues. CDR1 SGHVS and CDR2 FNYEAQ come from the germline V gene. The germline V and J ends were trimmed by 5 bases and 4 bases, with 11 bases remaining between them. The CDR3 is CASSPTEGETQYF. DNA for the CDR3: TGTGCCAGCAGCCCGACAGAAGGAGAGACCCAGTACTTC.

This clone was seen a handful of times. The chain recombines TRBV5-1 with TRBJ2-7; D is unresolved. The CDR3 length is 14 residues. The V end lost 1 base, the J end lost 6 bases, and 14 bases lay between the germline ends. Germline V gene lookup returns CDR1 SGHRS and CDR2 YFSETQ. The CDR3 region has the DNA TGCGCCAGCAGCTTGAGTGGCTTTGGTCTCGAGCAGTACTTC. Protein: CASSLSGFGLEQYF.

This clone appeared once. The rearrangement links TRBV30 to TRBJ1-4; 7 positions agree with TRBD1. J gave up 8 bases and V 1 base, and 10 bases lay outside the gene matches. CDR1 GTSNPN and CDR2 SVGIG come from the germline V gene (reference sequence). There are 15 residues in the CDR3. CDR3 loop: CAWSAPNRGGEKLFF. The CDR3 DNA follows: TGTGCCTGGAGTGCCCCGAACAGGGGTGGGGAAAAACTGTTTTTT.

The rearrangement uses TRBV3-1 (or the pseudogene TRBV3-2) and TRBJ2-7; D gene ambiguous. CDR1 is LGHDT and CDR2 is YNNKEL in the germline V gene (reference sequence). The CDR3 consists of 13 residues. V was clipped by 0 bases and J by 3 bases, with 6 bases between them. The CDR3 DNA reads as TGTGCCAGCAGCCAAGAAAAGCTCTACGAGCAGTACTTC. Protein product: CASSQEKLYEQYF.

V gene TRBV7-9 combines with J gene TRBJ1-3; maybe TRBD1 (6 bases). Germline-derived CDR1 and CDR2 are SEHNR and FQNEAQ (reference sequence). V lost 5 bases, J lost 4 bases, and 9 bases lay in between. This CDR3 has 13 amino acids. The CDR3 DNA follows: TGTGCCAGCAGCCTCGGACAGGGAAACACCATATATTTT. It codes for CASSLGQGNTIYF. Based on the CDR3 plus reference TRBV7-9 and TRBJ1-3, the full variable domain is DTGVSQNPRHKITKRGQNVTFRCDPISEHNRLYWYRQTLGQGPEFLTYFQNEAQLEKSRLLSDRFSAERPKGSFSTLEIQRTEQGDSAMYLCASSLGQGNTIYFGEGSWLTVV.

V gene TRBV30 combines with J gene TRBJ1-2, with 8 nucleotides matching TRBD1. The J segment lost 8 bases and the V segment lost 2 bases, leaving 10 bases of the junction unmatched. Germline V gene sequence: CDR1 GTSNPN, CDR2 SVGIG (reference sequence). This CDR3 has 14 residues. The CDR3 sequence: CAWSFPGGIGGYTF. CDR3 coding DNA: TGTGCCTGGAGTTTCCCAGGGGGCATAGGGGGCTACACCTTC.

The V call is TRBV2, the J call TRBJ1-1; the D is unclear. The CDR3 loop spans 16 amino acids. Deletions cut 3 bases from V and 4 bases from J, with 18 bases between. The V gene's germline CDR1 is SNHLY and CDR2 FYNNEI. Here the CDR3 reads CASSDIVTLGGTEAFF. The CDR3 region has the DNA TGTGCCAGCAGTGACATTGTGACCCTCGGAGGCACTGAAGCTTTCTTT.

With regard to this clone: The final CDR3 position lacks the conserved phenylalanine or tryptophan, pointing to a likely read error. Because the CDR3's place on the DNA is in doubt, the DNA is left out and the CDR3 is given as listed by TCRdb. The genes are TRBV9 and TRBJ1-1; the table gives TRBD1 as D, unverified against the DNA. Per the germline V gene, CDR1 is SGDLS and CDR2 is YYNGEE. The CDR3 is 13 residues long, counting both termini. The CDR3 protein is CASSVDLGQVRHL.

This clone was recorded a few times. This chain uses TRBV5-6 with TRBJ1-3; D ambiguous. CDR3 size: 14 residues. V lost 4 bases and J lost 6, with 14 bases in between. CDR1 is SGHDT, CDR2 YYEEEE, per germline. The DNA for the CDR3 is TGTGCCAGCAGCGCGACGGGAATCGAAAACACCATATATTTT. Its translation: CASSATGIENTIYF.

This clone was counted a few times. The chain joins TRBV21-1 to TRBJ1-1; the DNA was not compared with TRBD1, the D call given in the table. TRBV21-1 is a recognized pseudogene. The CDR3 spans 15 residues. In DNA, the CDR3 is TGTGCCAGCAGCAAAGCTACCAGTCAGAACACTGAAGCTTTCTTT. This gives the protein CASSKATSQNTEAFF.

The chain has TRBV7-5 and TRBJ2-1; the table's D call of TRBD1 was not tested on the DNA. TRBV7-5 has pseudogene status. The CDR3 has 17 residues. CDR3 DNA: TGTGCCAGAAGCTCAATGGACAGGCCCAGCTCCTACAATGAGCAGTTCTTC. This codes for CARSSMDRPSSYNEQFF.

The rearrangement uses TRBV3-1 (or the pseudogene TRBV3-2) and TRBJ1-4; D gene uncertain. The V gene lost 3 bases and the J gene lost 8 bases, with 10 bases spanning the gap. Germline V gene sequence: CDR1 LGHDT, CDR2 YNNKEL (reference sequence). This CDR3 comprises 13 residues. Here the CDR3 reads CASSQGVLEKLFF. The DNA of the CDR3 is TGTGCCAGCAGCCAGGGCGTTTTGGAAAAACTGTTTTTT.

V is TRBV6-5 and J is TRBJ2-5; D is unresolved. CDR3 length: 11 residues. Germline loops: CDR1 MNHEY, CDR2 SVGAGI. The germline V and J ends were trimmed by 6 bases and 4 bases, with 6 bases remaining between them. The CDR3 DNA follows: TGTGCCAGCAGCAAGAGAGAGACCCAGTACTTC. Residues: CASSKRETQYF.

This clone has only a few counts. CDR3: CASSPGTGMETQYF. CDR3 bases: TGTGCCAGCTCCCCCGGGACAGGGATGGAGACCCAGTACTTC. The chain has TRBV18 and TRBJ2-5; 9 bases fit TRBD1. The ends lost 6 bases at V and 5 bases at J; junction bases unmatched: 7. Looked up from germline, CDR1 is KGHSH and CDR2 is LQKENI. This CDR3 contains 14 residues.

The chain recombines TRBV27 with TRBJ2-7, with TRBD2 matching 10 bases. Germline CDR1 reads MNHEY; CDR2 reads SMNVEV (reference sequence). With 7 bases clipped from V and 3 bases from J, the junction kept 6 bases outside the gene matches. The CDR3 length is 14 residues. In DNA form, the CDR3 reads TGTGCCAGCAAGACCGGACTAGCGGTCTACGAGCAGTACGTC. This codes for CASKTGLAVYEQYV.

This clone was seen a few times. The genes are TRBV15 and TRBJ1-4; D not certain. Germline assignment: CDR1 LNHNV and CDR2 YYDKDF (reference sequence). V dropped 0 bases and J dropped 5 bases, with 13 bases sitting between them. This CDR3 contains 16 residues. The CDR3 region is CATSREAGRRNEKLFF. CDR3 DNA: TGTGCCACCAGCAGAGAGGCCGGGAGGCGGAATGAAAAACTGTTTTTT.

This sequence joins TRBV19 and TRBJ1-3; D ambiguous. Germline CDR1 LNHDA, CDR2 SQIVND (reference sequence). CDR3 length: 13 amino acids. V lost 7 bases to trimming and J lost 8 bases, with 15 bases between them. CDR3 DNA sequence: TGTGCCAGTAAGCGGTACGCCGGAGACACCATATATTTT. Translation: CASKRYAGDTIYF.